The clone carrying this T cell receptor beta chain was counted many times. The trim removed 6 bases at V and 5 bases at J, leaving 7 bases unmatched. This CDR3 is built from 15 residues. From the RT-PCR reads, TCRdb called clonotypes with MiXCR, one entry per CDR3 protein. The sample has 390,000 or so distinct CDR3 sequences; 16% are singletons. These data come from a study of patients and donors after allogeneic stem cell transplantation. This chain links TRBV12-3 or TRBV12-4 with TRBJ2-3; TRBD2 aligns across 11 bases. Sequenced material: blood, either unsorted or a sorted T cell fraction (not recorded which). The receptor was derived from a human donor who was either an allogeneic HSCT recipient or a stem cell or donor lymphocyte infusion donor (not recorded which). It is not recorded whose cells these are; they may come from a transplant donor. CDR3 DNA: TGTGCCAGCAGGTTGACTAGCGGGGTTGGAGATACGCAGTATTTT. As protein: CASRLTSGVGDTQYF.